What follows describes a single T cell receptor (beta chain). The sample comes from a study of blood T cell repertoires in COVID-19. Background on the study: Whether acute or convalescent, the COVID-19 samples came from the United States, Italy and Spain.

Adults between about 18 and 89 years of age took part from about two dozen US areas. Grouping used clinical history reported by participants in a survey and questionnaire. Recovered Cohort 3 donors showed two negative PCRs, clearance, or symptom resolution. Sequencing was performed with immunoSEQ multiplex PCR; in TCRdb, only in-frame clones are kept and a portion is missing. The sample gives about 350,000 clones, more than 75% of which show up once; approximately 1% is in the top ten. The sample taken for sequencing was PBMCs or T cells enriched from blood (not recorded which). The origin of this receptor is a woman aged 25 to 39 who had recovered from COVID-19.

The DNA of the CDR3 is TGTGCCAGCAGCCTCAAGGGAGCGACTTCCTACGAGCAGTACTTC. As protein: CASSLKGATSYEQYF. The V gene is TRBV5-4, the J gene TRBJ2-7, with D maybe TRBD2 (5 bases). CDR1 is SGHNT and CDR2 is YYREEE in the germline V gene (reference sequence). V dropped 4 bases and J dropped 1 base, with 15 bases sitting between them. The CDR3 length is 15 residues.